The present TCR beta chain was sequenced within a study of OX40 agonist ivuxolimab in advanced cancers. Study background: Intravenous ivuxolimab was administered to patients every 2 weeks at 0.01 to 10 mg/kg. Points from the study as a whole: The CD4+ and CD8+ T cells in the blood had expanded clonally by week 6 at 0.1 to 3.0 mg/kg. Researchers report that CD8+ T cells had, on average, more expanded clones than CD4+.

As for this clone: The antigen is undetermined.

Libraries were prepared by immunoSEQ multiplex PCR; TCRdb keeps only in-frame clonotypes and omits some of them. In the table there are about 88,000 clones, around 85% of which are singletons. Blood samples were obtained at baseline, cycle 4 day 1, and cycle 7 day 1. Trimming took 1 base from V and 7 from J, leaving 13 bases between them. This CDR3 region has 14 residues. The germline CDR1 and CDR2 sequences are SEHNR and FQNEAQ (reference sequence). This chain connects TRBV7-9 to TRBJ1-2; tentatively, D is TRBD1 (6 bases). This TCR was sampled from an adult with an advanced solid tumor such as melanoma, head and neck, liver or kidney cancer. The sequencing here drew on CD4+ or CD8+ T cells sorted from blood, taken in a trial of the OX40 agonist ivuxolimab. CDR3 coding DNA: TGTGCCAGCAGCTTAGGGGGGGCCCCAGGTGGCTACACCTTC. Protein: CASSLGGAPGGYTF.